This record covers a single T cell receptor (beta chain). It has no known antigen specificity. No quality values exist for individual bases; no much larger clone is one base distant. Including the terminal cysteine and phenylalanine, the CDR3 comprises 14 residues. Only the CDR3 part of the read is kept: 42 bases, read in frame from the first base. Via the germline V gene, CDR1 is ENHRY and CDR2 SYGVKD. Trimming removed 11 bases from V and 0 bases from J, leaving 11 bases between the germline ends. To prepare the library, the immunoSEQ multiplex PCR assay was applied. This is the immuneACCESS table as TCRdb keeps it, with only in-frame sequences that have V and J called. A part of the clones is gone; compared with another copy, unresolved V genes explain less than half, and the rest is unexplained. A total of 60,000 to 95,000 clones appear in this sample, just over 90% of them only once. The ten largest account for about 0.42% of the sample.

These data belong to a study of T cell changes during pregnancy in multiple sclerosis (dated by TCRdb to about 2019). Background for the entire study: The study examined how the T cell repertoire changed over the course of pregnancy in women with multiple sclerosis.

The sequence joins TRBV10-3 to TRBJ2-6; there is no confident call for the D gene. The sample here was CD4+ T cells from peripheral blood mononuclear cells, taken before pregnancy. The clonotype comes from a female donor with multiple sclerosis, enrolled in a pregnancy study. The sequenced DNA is TGTGCCGCGCGACCTAGCTCTGGGGCCAACGTCCTGACTTTC. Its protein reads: CAARPSSGANVLTF.